One and the same sample provided the 29 T cell receptor beta chains below, sequenced in a study of shared T cell receptors in the human thymus. Only in-frame clones appear in the TCRdb table, and some are missing; sequencing was by immunoSEQ multiplex PCR. The profile covers hundreds of thousands of clones, with approximately 87% appearing a single time and over 0.008% taken by the ten largest. The same sample was also studied in work on human thymus T cells.

The sequenced sample consisted of thymocytes. All receptors derive from a boy younger than two with a congenital heart defect.

The CDR3 bases are TGTGCCAGCAGTCACGAGACTCATTCCGGGACTAGCGGGGGGGAAGACTACAATGAGCAGTTCTTC. It encodes CASSHETHSGTSGGEDYNEQFF. This chain links TRBV14 with TRBJ2-1, with 16 bases fitting TRBD2. The length of the CDR3 is 22 residues. Trimming at V came to 6 bases and at J to 3 bases, leaving 20 bases not matched to a gene. Germline V gives CDR1 SGHDN, CDR2 FVKESK.

The chain couples TRBV7-9 to TRBJ2-7; perhaps TRBD1 as D (5 bases). Germline CDR1 is SEHNR and CDR2 is FQNEAQ (reference sequence). This CDR3 region has 15 residues. V was trimmed by 2 bases and J by 0 bases, leaving 11 bases between them. CDR3 bases: TGTGCCAGCAGCTTAAGTGTGGACAACTCCTACGAGCAGTACTTC. Translated, it gives CASSLSVDNSYEQYF.

V usage is TRBV29-1 and J usage is TRBJ1-3, with 8 bases identical to TRBD1. This CDR3 is 20 amino acids long. Germline V CDR1 and CDR2: SQVTM, ANQGSEA. The junction had 16 bases not matched to a gene; V was cut back by 0 bases and J by 0 bases. Here the CDR3 DNA reads TGCAGCGTTGAAGAGACGGACAGGGAAGATTGGGTGAGCTCTGGAAACACCATATATTTT. This codes for CSVEETDREDWVSSGNTIYF.

This CDR3 is CAWHTSGGHQETQYF. CDR3 bases: TGTGCCTGGCATACTAGCGGGGGGCATCAAGAGACCCAGTACTTC. The chain combines TRBV30 with TRBJ2-5, with 12 bases that match TRBD2. V lost 5 bases and J lost 2; bases outside the gene matches: 6. This CDR3 has 15 amino acids. Per the germline V gene, CDR1 is GTSNPN and CDR2 is SVGIG (reference sequence).

The chain combines TRBV19 with TRBJ1-3, with 10 nucleotides matching TRBD1. The J segment lost 0 bases and the V segment lost 4 bases, leaving 3 bases of the junction unmatched. The V gene's germline CDR1 is LNHDA and CDR2 SQIVND (reference sequence). This CDR3 is 16 amino acids long. In DNA, the CDR3 is TGTGCCAGTAGTACCGGGACAGGGGACTCTGGAAACACCATATATTTT. This translates into CASSTGTGDSGNTIYF.

This sequence joins TRBV27 and TRBJ2-7; perhaps TRBD1 as D (5 bases). Germline V gene sequence: CDR1 MNHEY, CDR2 SMNVEV (reference sequence). With 6 bases removed from V and 3 bases from J, the gap between germline ends came to 21 bases. The CDR3 consists of 16 residues. CDR3 protein: CASRPLSSGNDYEQYF. CDR3 coding DNA: TGTGCCAGCAGACCCCTTTCGTCAGGGAACGACTACGAGCAGTACTTC.

The CDR3: CASSPIQGPTVYEQYF. In nucleotides, the CDR3 is TGTGCCAGCAGCCCTATACAGGGTCCCACCGTCTACGAGCAGTACTTC. The chain has TRBV7-8 and TRBJ2-7, with a weak D call TRBD1 (6 bases). Germline V gene sequence: CDR1 SGHVS, CDR2 FQNEAQ. V was cut by 5 bases and J by 3 bases, with 20 bases left in between. The CDR3 is made up of 16 amino acids.

The gene calls are TRBV27 and TRBJ2-3; 11 bases match TRBD2. V shed 5 bases and J 2 bases; nucleotides not matched to a gene: 3. The CDR3 length is 15 residues. Germline V lookup: CDR1 MNHEY, CDR2 SMNVEV (reference sequence). Written as DNA, the CDR3 is TGTGCCAGCAGTGTGGGACTAGCGGACACAGATACGCAGTATTTT. This translates into CASSVGLADTDTQYF.

In nucleotides, the CDR3 is TGCGCCAGCAGCTTGGGGGGGGGTGGATTTGAAGCTTTCTTT. This sequence encodes CASSLGGGGFEAFF. V gene TRBV5-1 combines with J gene TRBJ1-1; D might be TRBD1 (5 bases). V lost 0 bases, J lost 7 bases, and 13 bases lay in between. This CDR3 comprises 14 residues. The germline V gene has CDR1 SGHRS and CDR2 YFSETQ.

The chain uses TRBV27 and TRBJ2-3; D is possibly TRBD2 (5 bases). Germline V gene sequence: CDR1 MNHEY, CDR2 SMNVEV (reference sequence). Trimming pared 4 bases from V and 3 bases from J, leaving 29 bases between. The CDR3 runs 20 residues. This CDR3 is CASSSTPLASRIIGTDTQYF. DNA for the CDR3: TGTGCCAGCAGTTCTACCCCGTTGGCTAGCCGTATTATCGGAACAGATACGCAGTATTTT.

A single count supports this clone. J is TRBJ2-6 and V is TRBV6-5; D remains ambiguous. Germline lookup yields CDR1 MNHEY and CDR2 SVGAGI. The CDR3 covers 15 residues. Trimming removed 5 bases at V and 0 bases at J, with 8 bases between. CDR3 sequence reads: CASSTKSSGANVLTF. The DNA of the CDR3 is TGTGCCAGCAGTACAAAAAGCTCTGGGGCCAACGTCCTGACTTTC.

A single count supports this clone. The rearrangement uses TRBV28 and TRBJ2-5, with TRBD1 as a possible D gene (6 bases). Germline V CDR1 and CDR2: MDHEN, SYDVKM. V lost 5 bases and J 1 base, leaving 11 bases between the germline ends. This CDR3 spans 14 amino acids. The CDR3 protein is CASSIGGSQETQYF. In DNA form, the CDR3 reads TGTGCCAGCAGTATAGGGGGATCCCAAGAGACCCAGTACTTC.

The V and J genes are TRBV7-9 and TRBJ2-7; perhaps TRBD2 as D (5 bases). The CDR3 consists of 14 residues. Germline loops: CDR1 SEHNR, CDR2 FQNEAQ (reference sequence). V lost 1 base and J 5 bases, leaving 12 bases between the germline ends. The DNA of the CDR3 is TGTGCCAGCAGCTTAGATCGGGGTACCGACGAGCAGTACTTC. Protein product: CASSLDRGTDEQYF. Looking up the rest from reference TRBV7-9 and TRBJ2-7 gives the full variable domain: DTGVSQNPRHKITKRGQNVTFRCDPISEHNRLYWYRQTLGQGPEFLTYFQNEAQLEKSRLLSDRFSAERPKGSFSTLEIQRTEQGDSAMYLCASSLDRGTDEQYFGPGTRLTVT.

The chain joins TRBV5-1 to TRBJ2-2; maybe TRBD1 (6 bases). The CDR3 has 17 residues. V gave up 1 base and J gave up 4 bases, with 17 bases separating them. Germline-derived CDR1 and CDR2 are SGHRS and YFSETQ. DNA of the CDR3: TGCGCCAGCAGCTTGCAGGGGATACCCATGGGCACCGGGGAGCTGTTTTTT. This codes for CASSLQGIPMGTGELFF.

CDR3 nucleotides: TGTGCCAGCAGTTACGGACGCAGGGAGGAAGATACGCAGTATTTT. Translating gives CASSYGRREEDTQYF. The rearrangement joins TRBV6-5 to TRBJ2-3; tentative D call: TRBD2 (6 bases). In germline, CDR1 is MNHEY, CDR2 SVGAGI. V was trimmed by 2 bases and J by 5 bases, leaving 14 bases between them. The CDR3 length is 15 residues.

This chain connects TRBV20-1 to TRBJ1-6; weak D call: TRBD1 (5 bases). V lost 3 bases, J lost 10 bases, and 7 bases lay in between. CDR1 DFQATT and CDR2 SNEGSKA come from the germline V gene (reference sequence). This CDR3 is built from 11 residues. The CDR3 reads CSARWGSPLHF. In DNA form, the CDR3 reads TGCAGTGCTAGGTGGGGCTCACCCCTCCACTTT.

This sequence joins TRBV27 and TRBJ2-7; 9 bases agree with TRBD1. This CDR3 spans 14 amino acids. Germline V gene data show CDR1 as MNHEY and CDR2 as SMNVEV (reference sequence). Trimming took 5 bases from V and 3 from J; bases not matched to a gene: 5. The CDR3 region has the DNA TGTGCCAGCAGTGAACAGGGGGCCGACTACGAGCAGTACTTC. It is translated as CASSEQGADYEQYF.

The V and J genes are TRBV4-3 and TRBJ2-7, with 8 bases matching TRBD1. Germline values: CDR1 LGHNA, CDR2 YSLEER. With 6 bases clipped from V and 2 bases from J, the junction kept 6 bases outside the gene matches. The CDR3 has 14 residues. CDR3 sequence: CASSPDRGPYEQYF. The CDR3 DNA is TGCGCCAGCAGTCCAGACAGGGGCCCCTACGAGCAGTACTTC.

V and J are TRBV10-2 and TRBJ2-3; tentative D call: TRBD2 (7 bases). Trimming pared 3 bases from V and 5 bases from J, leaving 18 bases between. CDR1 and CDR2 from the germline V gene are WSHSY and SAAADI. CDR3 length: 16 residues. The chain's CDR3 is CASSEGLRGAEDTQYF. For the CDR3, the DNA is TGCGCCAGCAGTGAAGGGCTTCGGGGGGCTGAAGATACGCAGTATTTT.

V is TRBV28 and J is TRBJ1-4, with D possibly TRBD1 on 6 matching bases. V was clipped by 4 bases and J by 6 bases, with 12 bases between them. Germline V lookup: CDR1 MDHEN, CDR2 SYDVKM. This CDR3 has 14 residues. The CDR3 spells CASSSAGADEKLFF. CDR3 sequence (DNA): TGTGCCAGCAGTTCAGCAGGGGCCGATGAAAAACTGTTTTTT.

There are a few counts of this clone. This chain joins TRBV4-1 and TRBJ1-4; 7 bases agree with TRBD1. CDR1 and CDR2 from the germline V gene are MGHRA and YSYEKL. This CDR3 region has 15 residues. The ends lost 2 bases at V and 8 bases at J; junction bases unmatched: 8. CDR3 sequence (DNA): TGCGCCAGCAGCCAACCCTGGACAGGTCGCGAAAAACTGTTTTTT. This encodes CASSQPWTGREKLFF.

The genes are TRBV6-1 and TRBJ2-2; TRBD1 matches 7 bases. The CDR3 has 16 residues. CDR1 is MNHNS and CDR2 is SASEGT in the germline V gene. The V and J ends lost 4 bases and 0 bases, in that order; junction bases with no gene match: 5. CDR3 nucleotide sequence: TGTGCCAGCAGTGCACAGGGGTTCTCGAACACCGGGGAGCTGTTTTTT. Translating it yields CASSAQGFSNTGELFF.

The rearrangement uses TRBV15 and TRBJ1-4; D is undetermined. V shed 1 base and J shed 3 bases, with 15 bases lying between them. The CDR3 is 17 residues long. Germline CDR1 and CDR2: LNHNV and YYDKDF (reference sequence). The CDR3 loop reads CATSRVPGLGANEKLFF. The CDR3 nucleotides are TGTGCCACCAGCAGAGTTCCCGGGTTGGGAGCTAATGAAAAACTGTTTTTT.

The genes are TRBV4-3 and TRBJ2-3; D might be TRBD1 (5 bases). There are 13 residues in the CDR3. Trimming cost V 3 bases and J 7 bases, with 11 bases left between them. Germline values: CDR1 LGHNA, CDR2 YSLEER. In DNA, the CDR3 is TGCGCCAGCAGCCATCTAGGGGATAATACGCAGTATTTT. Protein product: CASSHLGDNTQYF.

The genes are TRBV4-1 and TRBJ2-3; the D gene is possibly TRBD1 (5 bases). From germline, CDR1 is MGHRA and CDR2 YSYEKL. The germline V and J ends were trimmed by 0 bases and 5 bases, with 6 bases remaining between them. The CDR3 has 13 amino acids. The CDR3 loop is CASSQERGDTQYF. CDR3 DNA sequence: TGCGCCAGCAGCCAAGAAAGGGGAGATACGCAGTATTTT.

V usage is TRBV19 and J usage is TRBJ2-7; 7 positions agree with TRBD2. The V and J ends lost 3 bases and 0 bases, in that order; junction bases with no gene match: 17. The length of the CDR3 is 19 residues. The germline V gene has CDR1 LNHDA and CDR2 SQIVND (reference sequence). The CDR3 region is CASSISTSAGGLGSYEQYF. The CDR3 coding sequence is TGTGCCAGTAGTATCAGCACTAGCGCAGGAGGGTTGGGCTCCTACGAGCAGTACTTC. The variable domain in full, with the rest retrieved from reference TRBV19 and TRBJ2-7, is DGGITQSPKYLFRKEGQNVTLSCEQNLNHDAMYWYRQDPGQGLRLIYYSQIVNDFQKGDIAEGYSVSREKKESFPLTVTSAQKNPTAFYLCASSISTSAGGLGSYEQYFGPGTRLTVT.

Concerning this clone: The sample carries other DNA sequences with the same CDR3. V gene TRBV4-1 combines with J gene TRBJ1-4; a weak D match, TRBD1 (5 bases). Trimming took off 1 base at V and 6 bases at J, with 12 bases between the two ends. The CDR3 is made up of 15 amino acids. The germline V gene has CDR1 MGHRA and CDR2 YSYEKL. The CDR3: CASSQVLGAYEKLFF. As DNA, the CDR3 is TGCGCCAGCAGCCAAGTGTTAGGGGCGTATGAAAAACTGTTTTTT.

The V and J genes are TRBV4-1 and TRBJ2-3, with D tentatively TRBD2 (5 bases). Trimming stripped 2 bases from V and 4 bases from J, with 13 bases between. This CDR3 has 15 residues. CDR1 and CDR2 (germline): MGHRA, YSYEKL. CDR3: CASSQPGVAADTQYF. CDR3 DNA sequence: TGCGCCAGCAGCCAACCCGGGGTCGCCGCAGATACGCAGTATTTT.

The chain employs TRBV6-1 and TRBJ1-2, with D unresolved. This CDR3 comprises 17 residues. The ends were cut back, 2 bases at V and 5 bases at J, with 21 bases in the middle. Germline lookup yields CDR1 MNHNS and CDR2 SASEGT. DNA for the CDR3: TGTGCCAGCAGTGAACGGTCCGTCAAACGCCCCAATTATGGCTACACCTTC. Residues: CASSERSVKRPNYGYTF.